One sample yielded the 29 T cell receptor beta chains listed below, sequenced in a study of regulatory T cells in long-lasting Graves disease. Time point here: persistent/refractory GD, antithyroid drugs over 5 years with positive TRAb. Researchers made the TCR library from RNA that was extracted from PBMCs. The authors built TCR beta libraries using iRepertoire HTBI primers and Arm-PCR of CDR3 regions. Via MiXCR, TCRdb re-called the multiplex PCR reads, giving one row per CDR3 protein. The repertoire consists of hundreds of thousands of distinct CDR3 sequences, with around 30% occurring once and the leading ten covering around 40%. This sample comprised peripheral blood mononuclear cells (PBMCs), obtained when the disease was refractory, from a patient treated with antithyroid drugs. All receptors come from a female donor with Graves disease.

The CDR3 loop is CASTLWGQGALTEAFF. CDR3 DNA: TGTGCCAGCACGCTATGGGGACAGGGGGCGCTTACTGAAGCTTTCTTT. The chain has TRBV2 and TRBJ1-1, with TRBD1 identical over 12 bases. CDR3 size: 16 residues. Trimming at V came to 7 bases and at J to 5 bases, leaving 11 bases not matched to a gene. CDR1 SNHLY and CDR2 FYNNEI come from the germline V gene.

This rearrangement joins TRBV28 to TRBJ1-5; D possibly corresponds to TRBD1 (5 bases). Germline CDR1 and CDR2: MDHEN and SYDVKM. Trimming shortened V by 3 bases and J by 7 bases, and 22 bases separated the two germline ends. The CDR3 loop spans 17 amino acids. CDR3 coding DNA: TGTGCCAGCAGTTTGTATCCGGGGGGGGGTGGCGGGCAGCCCCAGCATTTT. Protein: CASSLYPGGGGGQPQHF.

CDR3 nucleotides: TGCAGCGTTCAGAAAAATGAAAAACTGTTTTTT. It specifies CSVQKNEKLFF. The chain has TRBV29-1 and TRBJ1-4; no definite D call. The CDR3 consists of 11 residues. Per germline, CDR1 SQVTM and CDR2 ANQGSEA. The V end was cut by 5 bases, the J end by 5 bases, with 6 bases between.

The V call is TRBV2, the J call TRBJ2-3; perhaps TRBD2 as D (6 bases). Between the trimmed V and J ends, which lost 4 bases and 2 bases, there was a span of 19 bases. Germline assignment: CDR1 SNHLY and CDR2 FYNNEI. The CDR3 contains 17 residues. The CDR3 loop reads CASSGSSGPSSTDTQYF. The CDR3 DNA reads TGTGCCAGCAGTGGGAGTAGCGGCCCATCCTCCACAGATACGCAGTATTTT. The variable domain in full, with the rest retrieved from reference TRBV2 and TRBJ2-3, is EPEVTQTPSHQVTQMGQEVILRCVPISNHLYFYWYRQILGQKVEFLVSFYNNEISEKSEIFDDQFSVERPDGSNFTLKIRSTKLEDSAMYFCASSGSSGPSSTDTQYFGPGTRLTVL.

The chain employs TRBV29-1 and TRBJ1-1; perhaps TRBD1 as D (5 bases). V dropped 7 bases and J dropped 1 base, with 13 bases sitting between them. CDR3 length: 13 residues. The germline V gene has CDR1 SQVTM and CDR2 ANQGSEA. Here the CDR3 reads CSGGAGPNTEAFF. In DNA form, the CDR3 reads TGCAGCGGTGGTGCGGGACCGAACACTGAAGCTTTCTTT.

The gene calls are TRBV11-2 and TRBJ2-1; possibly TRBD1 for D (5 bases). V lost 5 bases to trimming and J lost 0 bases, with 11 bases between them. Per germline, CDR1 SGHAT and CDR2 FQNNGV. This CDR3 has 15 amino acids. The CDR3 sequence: CASSPVRGSYNEQFF. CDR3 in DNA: TGTGCCAGCAGCCCCGTTAGGGGCTCCTACAATGAGCAGTTCTTC.

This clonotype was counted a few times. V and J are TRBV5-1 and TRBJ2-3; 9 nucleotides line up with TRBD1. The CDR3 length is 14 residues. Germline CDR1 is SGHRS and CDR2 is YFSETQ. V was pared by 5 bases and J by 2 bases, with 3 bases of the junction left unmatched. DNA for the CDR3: TGCGCCAGCAGACAGGGGGCCGCCACAGATACGCAGTATTTT. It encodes CASRQGAATDTQYF. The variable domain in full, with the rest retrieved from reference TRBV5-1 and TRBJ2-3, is KAGVTQTPRYLIKTRGQQVTLSCSPISGHRSVSWYQQTPGQGLQFLFEYFSETQRNKGNFPGRFSGRQFSNSRSEMNVSTLELGDSALYLCASRQGAATDTQYFGPGTRLTVL.

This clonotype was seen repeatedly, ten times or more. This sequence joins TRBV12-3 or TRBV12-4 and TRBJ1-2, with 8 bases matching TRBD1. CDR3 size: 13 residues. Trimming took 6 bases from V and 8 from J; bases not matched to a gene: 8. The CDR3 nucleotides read TGTGCCAGCAGCTTGGACAGGGTAGGAGGCTACACCTTC. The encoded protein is CASSLDRVGGYTF.

CDR3 nucleotide sequence: TGTGCCAGCAGCTTAGCACAGACTATGATTCGGGTAGCTGAGCAGTTCTTC. Translation gives CASSLAQTMIRVAEQFF. The V call is TRBV7-4, the J call TRBJ2-5, with D perhaps TRBD2 (5 bases). The J call may be faulty, since TRBJ2-1 better matches the DNA end. The CDR3 runs to 17 residues. The germline V gene encodes CDR1 SGHVT and CDR2 SQSDAQ.

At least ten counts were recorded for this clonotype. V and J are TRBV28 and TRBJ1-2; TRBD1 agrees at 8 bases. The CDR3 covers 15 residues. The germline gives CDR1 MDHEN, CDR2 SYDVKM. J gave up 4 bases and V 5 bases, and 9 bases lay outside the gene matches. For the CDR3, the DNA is TGTGCCAGCAGTCCGGGGACAGGATGGGGCTATGGCTACACCTTC. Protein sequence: CASSPGTGWGYGYTF.

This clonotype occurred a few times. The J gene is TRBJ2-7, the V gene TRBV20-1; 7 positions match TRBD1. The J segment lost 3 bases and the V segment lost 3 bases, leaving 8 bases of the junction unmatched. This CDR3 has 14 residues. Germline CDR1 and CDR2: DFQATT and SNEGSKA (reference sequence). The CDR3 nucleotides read TGCAGTGCTAGGGGGACAGTCGTTTACTACGAGCAGTACTTC. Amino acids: CSARGTVVYYEQYF.

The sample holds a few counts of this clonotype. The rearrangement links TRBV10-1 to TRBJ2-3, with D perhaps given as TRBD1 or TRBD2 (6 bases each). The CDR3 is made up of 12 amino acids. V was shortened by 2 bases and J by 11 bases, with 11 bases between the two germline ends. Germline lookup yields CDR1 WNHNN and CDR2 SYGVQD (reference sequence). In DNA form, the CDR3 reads TGCGCCAGCAGTGAGCGCGGGACAAGGCAGTATTTT. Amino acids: CASSERGTRQYF.

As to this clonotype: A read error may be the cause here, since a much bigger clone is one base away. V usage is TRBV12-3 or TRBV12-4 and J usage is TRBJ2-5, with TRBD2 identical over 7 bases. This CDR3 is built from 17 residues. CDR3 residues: CAGSFPSLAGERETQYF. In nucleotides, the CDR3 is TGTGCCGGCAGTTTCCCCAGCCTGGCGGGAGAGAGAGAGACCCAGTACTTC.

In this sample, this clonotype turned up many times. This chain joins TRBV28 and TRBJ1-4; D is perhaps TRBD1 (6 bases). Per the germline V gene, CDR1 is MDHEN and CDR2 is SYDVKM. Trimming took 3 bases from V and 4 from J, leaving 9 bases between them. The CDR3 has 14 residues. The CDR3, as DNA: TGTGCCAGCAGTTTGGGGACAAATAATGAAAAACTGTTTTTT. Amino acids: CASSLGTNNEKLFF.

This CDR3 reads CASSLYPAGELFF. Written as DNA, the CDR3 is TGTGCCAGCAGCTTATACCCCGCCGGGGAGCTGTTTTTT. This chain links TRBV11-3 with TRBJ2-2; no definite D call. This CDR3 spans 13 amino acids. The V end was cut by 2 bases, the J end by 6 bases, with 7 bases between. CDR1 is SGHNT, CDR2 YENEEA, per germline.

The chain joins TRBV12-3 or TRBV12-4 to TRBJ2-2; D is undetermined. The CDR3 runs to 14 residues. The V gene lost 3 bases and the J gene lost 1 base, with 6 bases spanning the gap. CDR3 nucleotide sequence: TGTGCCAGCAGTTTCGGGTTGAACACCGGGGAGCTGTTTTTT. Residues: CASSFGLNTGELFF.

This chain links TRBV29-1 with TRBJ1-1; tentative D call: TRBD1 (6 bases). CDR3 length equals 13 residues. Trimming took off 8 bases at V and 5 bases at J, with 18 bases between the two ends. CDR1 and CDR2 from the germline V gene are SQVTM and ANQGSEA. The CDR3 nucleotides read TGCAGCTTCGTTCAGGGGAGGTATACTGAAGCTTTCTTT. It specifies CSFVQGRYTEAFF. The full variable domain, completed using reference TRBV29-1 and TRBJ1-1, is SAVISQKPSRDICQRGTSLTIQCQVDSQVTMMFWYRQQPGQSLTLIATANQGSEATYESGFVIDKFPISRPNLTFSTLTVSNMSPEDSSIYLCSFVQGRYTEAFFGQGTRLTVV.

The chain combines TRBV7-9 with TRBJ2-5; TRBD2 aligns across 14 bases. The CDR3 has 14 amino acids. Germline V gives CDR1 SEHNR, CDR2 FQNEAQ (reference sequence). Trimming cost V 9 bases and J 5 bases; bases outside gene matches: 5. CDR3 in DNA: TGTGCCAGTCGACTAGCGGGAGGGAGTGAGACCCAGTACTTC. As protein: CASRLAGGSETQYF.

CDR3 DNA sequence: TGTGCCAGCAGACCCCCGCTCACTGGGCAGCCCCAGCATTTT. Residues: CASRPPLTGQPQHF. The chain couples TRBV28 to TRBJ1-5, with no clear D. Trimming left V 6 bases short and J 7 bases short, with 16 bases between. In germline, CDR1 is MDHEN, CDR2 SYDVKM. The CDR3 runs 14 residues.

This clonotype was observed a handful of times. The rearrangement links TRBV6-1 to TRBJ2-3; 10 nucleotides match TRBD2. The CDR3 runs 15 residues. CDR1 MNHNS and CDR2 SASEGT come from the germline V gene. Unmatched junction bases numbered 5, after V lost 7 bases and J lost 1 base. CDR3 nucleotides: TGTGCCAGCAAGTTAGCGGGAGGAGGCACAGATACGCAGTATTTT. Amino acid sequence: CASKLAGGGTDTQYF.

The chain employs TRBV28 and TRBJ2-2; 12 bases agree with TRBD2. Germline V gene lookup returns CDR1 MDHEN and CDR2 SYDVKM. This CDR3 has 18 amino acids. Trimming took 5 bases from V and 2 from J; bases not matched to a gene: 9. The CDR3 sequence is CASSGPSGGALNTGELFF. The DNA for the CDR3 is TGTGCCAGCAGTGGGCCTAGCGGGGGGGCATTAAACACCGGGGAGCTGTTTTTT.

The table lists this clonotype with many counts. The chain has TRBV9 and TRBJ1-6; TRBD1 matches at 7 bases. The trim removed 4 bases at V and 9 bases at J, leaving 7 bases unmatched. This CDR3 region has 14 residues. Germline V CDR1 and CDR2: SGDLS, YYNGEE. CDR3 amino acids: CASSLQGQGSPLHF. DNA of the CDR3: TGTGCCAGCAGCCTACAGGGGCAGGGTTCACCCCTCCACTTT.

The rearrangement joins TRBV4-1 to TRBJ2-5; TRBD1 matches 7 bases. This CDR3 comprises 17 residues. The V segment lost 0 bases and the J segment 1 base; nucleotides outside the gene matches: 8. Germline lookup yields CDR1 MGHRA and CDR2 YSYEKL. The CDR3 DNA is TGCGCCAGCAGCCAAGAGTTAGGGACAGTAGTCCAAGAGACCCAGTACTTC. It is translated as CASSQELGTVVQETQYF.

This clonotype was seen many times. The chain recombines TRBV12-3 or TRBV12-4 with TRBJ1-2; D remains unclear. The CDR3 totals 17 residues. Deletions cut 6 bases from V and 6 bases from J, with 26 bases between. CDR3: CASSPDPRAKLTDGYTF. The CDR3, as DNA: TGTGCCAGCAGCCCCGACCCGCGGGCGAAGCTCACTGATGGCTACACCTTC.

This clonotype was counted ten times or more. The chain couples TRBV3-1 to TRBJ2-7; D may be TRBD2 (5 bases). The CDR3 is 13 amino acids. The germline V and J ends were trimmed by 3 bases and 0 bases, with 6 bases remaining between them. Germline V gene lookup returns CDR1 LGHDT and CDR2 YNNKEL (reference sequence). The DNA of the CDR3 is TGTGCCAGCAGCCACGGACTCTCCTACGAGCAGTACTTC. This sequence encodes CASSHGLSYEQYF.

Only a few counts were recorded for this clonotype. The CDR3 is CASSRSPTGDYEQYF. The CDR3 DNA sequence: TGTGCCAGCAGCCGCAGCCCAACAGGGGACTACGAGCAGTACTTC. The J gene is TRBJ2-7, the V gene TRBV5-4; 7 bases are shared with TRBD1. V gave up 4 bases and J gave up 3 bases; unmatched junction bases: 10. CDR1 is SGHNT and CDR2 is YYREEE in the germline V gene (reference sequence). The CDR3 contains 15 residues.

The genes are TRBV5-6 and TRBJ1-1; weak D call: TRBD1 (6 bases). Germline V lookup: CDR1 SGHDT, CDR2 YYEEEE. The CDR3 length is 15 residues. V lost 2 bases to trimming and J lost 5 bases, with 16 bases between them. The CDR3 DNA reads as TGTGCCAGCAGCTTAGCGACAGGTTCTTGGACTGAAGCTTTCTTT. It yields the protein CASSLATGSWTEAFF.

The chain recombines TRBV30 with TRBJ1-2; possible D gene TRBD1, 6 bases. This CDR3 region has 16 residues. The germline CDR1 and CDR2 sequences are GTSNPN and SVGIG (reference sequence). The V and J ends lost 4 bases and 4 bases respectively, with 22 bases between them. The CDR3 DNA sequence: TGTGCCTGGAATTCGGGTCGGGGGCAGCCACTCTATGGCTACACCTTC. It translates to CAWNSGRGQPLYGYTF.

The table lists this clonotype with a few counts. The CDR3 protein is CASSAQGVYEKLFF. In DNA, the CDR3 is TGTGCCAGCAGCGCACAGGGTGTGTACGAAAAACTGTTTTTT. V is TRBV2 and J is TRBJ1-4; D is possibly TRBD1 (6 bases). Germline CDR1 is SNHLY and CDR2 is FYNNEI. V dropped 6 bases and J dropped 8 bases, with 16 bases sitting between them. This CDR3 spans 14 amino acids.